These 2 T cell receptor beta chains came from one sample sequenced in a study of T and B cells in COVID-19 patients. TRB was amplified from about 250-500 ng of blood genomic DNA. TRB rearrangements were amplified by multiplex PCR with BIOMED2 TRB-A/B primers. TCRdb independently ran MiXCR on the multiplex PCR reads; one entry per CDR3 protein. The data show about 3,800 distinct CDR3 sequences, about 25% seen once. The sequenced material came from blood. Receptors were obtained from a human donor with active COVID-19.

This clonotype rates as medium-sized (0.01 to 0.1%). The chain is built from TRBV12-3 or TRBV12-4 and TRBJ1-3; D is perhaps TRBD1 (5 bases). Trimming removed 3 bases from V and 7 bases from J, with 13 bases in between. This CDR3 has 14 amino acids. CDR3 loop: CASSLAGSRNTIYF. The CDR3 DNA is TGTGCCAGCAGTTTGGCAGGGTCGCGTAACACCATATATTTT.

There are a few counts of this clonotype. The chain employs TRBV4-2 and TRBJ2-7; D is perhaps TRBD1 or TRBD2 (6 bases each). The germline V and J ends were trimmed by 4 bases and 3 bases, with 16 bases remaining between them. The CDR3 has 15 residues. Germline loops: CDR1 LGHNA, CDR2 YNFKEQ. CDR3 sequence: CASSLSGRGGYEQYF. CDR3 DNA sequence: TGTGCCAGCAGCCTAAGTGGCAGGGGAGGCTACGAGCAGTACTTC.